This T cell receptor (beta chain) was retrieved from a study of beta chain features in type 1 diabetes. Study in general: Age, gender and cell yields were alike across patients and healthy donors.

A heparinised blood draw that averaged approximately 120 mL was obtained once from each donor. Sorted populations all had greater than 95% purity. Germline V gives CDR1 SQVTM, CDR2 ANQGSEA. This CDR3 is 13 amino acids long. V shed 5 bases and J 4 bases; nucleotides not matched to a gene: 4. In its sample, this clone was seen a few times. Its antigen is as yet unknown. Reverse transcription of all isolated RNA meant that expressed TCRB transcripts were sequenced. The table came from immunoSEQ multiplex PCR; TCRdb's copy has only in-frame clones and leaves some out. The sample yields around 250,000 clones, approximately 25% seen once. Study outcomes and limitations: Among all four CD4+ subsets, Type 1 diabetes patients had TCRB CDR3s that were moderately but significantly shorter.

Sequenced: naive CD4+ T cells from blood. V usage is TRBV29-1 and J usage is TRBJ2-3; 9 nucleotides align to TRBD1. The TCR was taken from a woman aged 25 to 39 with type 1 diabetes. The CDR3, as DNA: TGCAGCGTTTTACAGGGGGCCTCAGATACGCAGTATTTT. Translated, it gives CSVLQGASDTQYF.